The 21 T cell receptor beta chains below come from one sample, sequenced in a study of T cell responses to AZD1222 COVID-19 vaccine. The assay was immunoSEQ multiplex PCR, and TCRdb's table has in-frame clones only and misses some. The sample lists roughly 96,000 clones, roughly nine tenths occurring once. This specimen was peripheral blood, taken on day 0 of AZD1222 vaccination. Receptors originate from an adult in good health.

V gene TRBV7-2 combines with J gene TRBJ2-1; D is possibly TRBD2 (6 bases). Germline lookup yields CDR1 SGHTA and CDR2 FQGNSA. The CDR3 sequence is 13 residues long. V lost 11 bases, J lost 8 bases, and 19 bases lay in between. CDR3 region: CAHTPRGSHEQFF. DNA of the CDR3: TGTGCCCACACCCCCCGGGGGTCGCATGAGCAGTTCTTC.

The chain is built from TRBV7-2 and TRBJ1-6; D unresolved. V was clipped by 2 bases and J by 5 bases, with 10 bases between them. The CDR3 runs to 15 residues. Germline-derived CDR1 and CDR2 are SGHTA and FQGNSA. CDR3 loop: CASSLMGQDNSPLHF. The CDR3 DNA reads TGTGCCAGCAGCTTAATGGGCCAGGATAATTCACCCCTCCACTTT. The entire variable domain, with the rest obtained from reference TRBV7-2 and TRBJ1-6, is as follows: GAGVSQSPSNKVTEKGKDVELRCDPISGHTALYWYRQSLGQGLEFLIYFQGNSAPDKSGLPSDRFSAERTGGSVSTLTIQRTQQEDSAVYLCASSLMGQDNSPLHFGNGTRLTVT.

This chain connects TRBV3-1 (or the pseudogene TRBV3-2) to TRBJ1-3; TRBD1 might be the D (6 bases). CDR1 is LGHDT and CDR2 is YNNKEL in the germline V gene (reference sequence). Trimming removed 1 base from V and 2 bases from J, with 9 bases in between. This CDR3 has 15 amino acids. The CDR3 region has the DNA TGTGCCAGCAGCCAAGTAGGGGGGCCTGGAAACACCATATATTTT. The encoded protein is CASSQVGGPGNTIYF.

V usage is TRBV5-5 and J usage is TRBJ1-1; D remains ambiguous. Per the germline V gene, CDR1 is SGHKS and CDR2 is YYEKEE (reference sequence). V lost 4 bases, J lost 1 base, and 8 bases lay in between. This CDR3 has 13 residues. The CDR3: CASSHRWNTEAFF. CDR3 in DNA: TGTGCCAGCAGCCATAGATGGAACACTGAAGCTTTCTTT.

The J gene is TRBJ2-3, the V gene TRBV9; a weak D match, TRBD1 (6 bases). This CDR3 has 18 residues. From germline, CDR1 is SGDLS and CDR2 YYNGEE. Trimming removed 1 base at V and 0 bases at J, with 18 bases between. DNA for the CDR3: TGTGCCAGCAGCGTACCCCAGACAGGCCACGCTAGCACAGATACGCAGTATTTT. Translated, it gives CASSVPQTGHASTDTQYF.

The chain links TRBV28 to TRBJ1-5; D is unclear. Deletions cut 8 bases from V and 4 bases from J, with 15 bases between. Germline V gene lookup returns CDR1 MDHEN and CDR2 SYDVKM. This CDR3 has 14 amino acids. The CDR3 nucleotides are TGTGCCAGCGGGGATCAGCTAGGGAATCAGCCCCAGCATTTT. It yields the protein CASGDQLGNQPQHF. Complete variable domain (other parts from reference TRBV28 and TRBJ1-5): DVKVTQSSRYLVKRTGEKVFLECVQDMDHENMFWYRQDPGLGLRLIYFSYDVKMKEKGDIPEGYSVSREKKERFSLILESASTNQTSMYLCASGDQLGNQPQHFGDGTRLSIL.

This clone was recorded only once. The rearrangement links TRBV9 to TRBJ1-1, with D uncertain. V lost 4 bases and J lost 1, with 11 bases in between. Germline CDR1 reads SGDLS; CDR2 reads YYNGEE. This CDR3 has 14 amino acids. The CDR3, as DNA: TGTGCCAGCAGCCCTTTTACGGGGAACACTGAAGCTTTCTTT. This sequence encodes CASSPFTGNTEAFF.

The chain recombines TRBV7-8 with TRBJ2-6; perhaps D is TRBD1 or TRBD2 (5 bases each). The germline V gene encodes CDR1 SGHVS and CDR2 FQNEAQ. The V end lost 2 bases, the J end lost 8 bases, and 16 bases lay between the germline ends. The CDR3 sequence is 16 residues long. Here the CDR3 reads CASSLSRTGAPNVLTF. DNA for the CDR3: TGTGCCAGCAGCTTAAGCCGGACCGGGGCACCCAACGTCCTGACTTTC.

CDR3 DNA sequence: TGTGCCAGCAGCCAAGAGTTCAGTAGCTCCTACGAGCAGTACTTC. Translating gives CASSQEFSSSYEQYF. The chain links TRBV4-2 to TRBJ2-7, with unresolved D. Trimming pared 0 bases from V and 0 bases from J, leaving 9 bases between. Germline values: CDR1 LGHNA, CDR2 YNFKEQ. CDR3 length: 15 amino acids.

The chain links TRBV24-1 to TRBJ1-1; no definite D call. V lost 5 bases and J lost 3, with 15 bases in between. The germline V gene has CDR1 KGHDR and CDR2 SFDVKD. There are 15 residues in the CDR3. CDR3 protein: CATSVQNSRDTEAFF. The CDR3, as DNA: TGTGCCACCAGTGTCCAGAATTCTAGGGACACTGAAGCTTTCTTT.

The rearrangement joins TRBV7-2 to TRBJ1-4; weak D call: TRBD1 (5 bases). This CDR3 is built from 14 residues. The germline CDR1 and CDR2 sequences are SGHTA and FQGNSA. V gave up 1 base and J gave up 8 bases, with 11 bases separating them. The CDR3 DNA reads as TGTGCCAGCAGCTTAGAGGTCAGGGCGGAAAAACTGTTTTTT. Encoded protein: CASSLEVRAEKLFF.

V and J are TRBV30 and TRBJ2-7, with TRBD2 as a possible D gene (7 bases). CDR1 is GTSNPN, CDR2 SVGIG, per germline (reference sequence). The CDR3 contains 15 residues. V dropped 0 bases and J dropped 3 bases, with 15 bases sitting between them. The CDR3 DNA is TGTGCCTGGAGTGTAAGGGGGGGCGCAAACTACGAGCAGTACTTC. Translating it yields CAWSVRGGANYEQYF.

V is TRBV4-1 and J is TRBJ1-4, with TRBD1 matching 10 bases. The length of the CDR3 is 17 residues. V shed 3 bases and J 7 bases; nucleotides not matched to a gene: 11. CDR1 MGHRA and CDR2 YSYEKL come from the germline V gene. CDR3 residues: CASSQGQGPRGVEKLFF. CDR3 nucleotides: TGCGCCAGCAGCCAGGGACAGGGGCCCCGAGGGGTTGAAAAACTGTTTTTT.

This chain uses TRBV7-3 with TRBJ1-1; no reliable D call. Per germline, CDR1 SGHTA and CDR2 FQGTGA. The CDR3 sequence is 13 residues long. V lost 5 bases and J 1 base, leaving 8 bases between the germline ends. The CDR3 reads CASSPRQNTEAFF. The CDR3, as DNA: TGTGCCAGCAGCCCCAGACAGAACACTGAAGCTTTCTTT.

The chain is built from TRBV4-1 and TRBJ2-7, with TRBD1 matching 12 bases. V lost 6 bases, J lost 3 bases, and 9 bases stayed unmatched. The CDR3 length is 16 residues. Germline loops: CDR1 MGHRA, CDR2 YSYEKL. CDR3 sequence (DNA): TGCGCCAGCAGTCGTTCCGGGACAGGGGGCTACTACGAGCAGTACTTC. As protein: CASSRSGTGGYYEQYF.

This chain uses TRBV6-5 with TRBJ1-2; D is possibly TRBD1 (5 bases). Germline V CDR1 and CDR2: MNHEY, SVGAGI. The length of the CDR3 is 14 residues. V was shortened by 6 bases and J by 8 bases, with 19 bases between the two germline ends. The CDR3 region is CASSLSRDEGGYTF. The CDR3 DNA follows: TGTGCCAGCAGCCTTAGTCGGGACGAGGGCGGCTACACCTTC.

In this sample, this clone turned up once. V and J are TRBV6-1 and TRBJ1-2; D not resolved. The CDR3 has 14 residues. Germline V gene lookup returns CDR1 MNHNS and CDR2 SASEGT. The V gene lost 0 bases and the J gene lost 11 bases, with 16 bases spanning the gap. Here the CDR3 DNA reads TGTGCCAGCAGTGAAGCGTTGGACGGCACCCGGTACACCTTC. It is translated as CASSEALDGTRYTF.

The V gene is TRBV9, the J gene TRBJ2-7; no clear D. CDR1 SGDLS and CDR2 YYNGEE come from the germline V gene. CDR3 length: 15 amino acids. V lost 0 bases, J lost 0 bases, and 10 bases lay in between. The CDR3 region has the DNA TGTGCCAGCAGCGTAGGTTGGGCGAGCTCCTACGAGCAGTACTTC. Amino acid sequence: CASSVGWASSYEQYF.

V usage is TRBV5-6 and J usage is TRBJ1-4, with 7 bases matching TRBD1. This CDR3 is 17 amino acids long. CDR1 is SGHDT, CDR2 YYEEEE, per germline. V shed 2 bases, J shed 0 bases, and the junction held 7 bases outside the gene matches. The CDR3 reads CASSFRDSGATNEKLFF. The CDR3 DNA reads TGTGCCAGCAGCTTTCGGGACAGCGGGGCAACTAATGAAAAACTGTTTTTT.

This sequence joins TRBV4-3 and TRBJ1-2, with TRBD1 as a possible D gene (6 bases). Trimming removed 4 bases from V and 2 bases from J, with 20 bases in between. CDR3 size: 17 residues. CDR1 is LGHNA and CDR2 is YSLEER in the germline V gene. In DNA, the CDR3 is TGCGCCAGCAGCCCATGGGCGGCAGGGGCTGTGAACTATGGCTACACCTTC. Translated, it gives CASSPWAAGAVNYGYTF.

The genes are TRBV4-1 and TRBJ1-1; no reliable D call. V was pared by 6 bases and J by 0 bases, with 14 bases between. CDR3 length equals 15 residues. CDR1 and CDR2 (germline): MGHRA, YSYEKL. CDR3 loop: CASSFTVNMNTEAFF. Here the CDR3 DNA reads TGCGCCAGCAGTTTTACAGTTAATATGAACACTGAAGCTTTCTTT.